This T cell receptor (beta chain) was recovered during a study of beta chain features in type 1 diabetes. Study information: Examined across all samples were over 85 million sorted cells. Whole-study findings and limits: Sampled from patients, naive, central memory and Treg TCRB repertoires appeared more similar than those sampled from healthy donors.

Investigators reverse transcribed all isolated RNA, so they sequenced expressed TCRB transcripts. The repertoire was sequenced with immunoSEQ multiplex PCR; TCRdb's copy has only in-frame clones and lacks some. The profile covers hundreds of thousands of clones, with approximately 30% appearing a single time and around 0.065% taken by the ten largest. Between the trimmed V and J ends, which lost 6 bases and 2 bases, there was a span of 8 bases. CDR1 SQVTM and CDR2 ANQGSEA come from the germline V gene. The CDR3 extends over 13 amino acids. A note on this clone: What it recognizes is unknown.

Sorting gave populations that all exceeded 98% purity. This receptor was obtained from a young man in good health. The material sequenced was naive CD4+ T cells from blood. The genes are TRBV29-1 and TRBJ2-6; D remains unclear. The CDR3 protein is CSVAEAGANVLTF. The DNA of the CDR3 is TGCAGCGTAGCCGAGGCTGGGGCCAACGTCCTGACTTTC.